This T cell receptor beta chain was found in a study of CD8+ T cells in alopecia areata. RNA extraction and reverse transcription yielded cDNA as sequencing template. TCRdb's table, derived via immunoSEQ multiplex PCR, lists solely in-frame clones and lacks some. Among over 120,000 clones listed, approximately 50% were seen once. V was shortened by 3 bases and J by 1 base, with 8 bases between the two germline ends. The germline gives CDR1 SQVTM, CDR2 ANQGSEA. The CDR3 consists of 13 residues. This clone was picked up one time. The same CDR3 is also encoded by other DNA sequences in this sample. The receptor's source is a human donor with alopecia areata. V usage is TRBV29-1 and J usage is TRBJ2-3; the D is unclear. This specimen consisted of CD4+ T cells sorted from blood, obtained at week 0. The CDR3 DNA reads as TGCAGCGTTGAGGATCCAGGCACAGATACGCAGTATTTT. Translation gives CSVEDPGTDTQYF.